These 31 T cell receptor beta chains were all obtained from the same sample, sequenced in a study of response to subunit inactivated influenza vaccine. TCRdb reprocessed the RT-PCR reads with MiXCR, giving one entry per CDR3 protein. The sample lists around 300,000 distinct CDR3 sequences; about 20% were seen once. Source: PBMCs from blood, taken less than 22 months after vaccination. The receptors were sampled from a man in his fifties or sixties who received an inactivated influenza vaccine.

This rearrangement joins TRBV20-1 to TRBJ1-2; D is uncertain. Germline CDR1 reads DFQATT; CDR2 reads SNEGSKA (reference sequence). The V end was cut by 6 bases, the J end by 3 bases, with 17 bases between. The CDR3 is 14 residues long. CDR3 in DNA: TGCAGTGCCAGGCGGTTGGGCCCGGACTATGGCTACACCTTC. It is translated as CSARRLGPDYGYTF.

A few counts support this clonotype. CDR3 sequence: CSARDTGTRGTF. For the CDR3, the DNA is TGCAGTGCTAGAGATACAGGGACCCGGGGCACCTTC. The genes are TRBV20-1 and TRBJ1-2; D perhaps matches TRBD1 (6 bases). From germline, CDR1 is DFQATT and CDR2 SNEGSKA (reference sequence). Trimming removed 0 bases from V and 13 bases from J, with 15 bases in between. The CDR3 is 12 residues long.

This clonotype was seen a few times. In DNA, the CDR3 is TGCAGTGCTACTCTTAATAGCGGGGGGGAGCAGTTCTTC. This encodes CSATLNSGGEQFF. V usage is TRBV20-1 and J usage is TRBJ2-1; 10 bases map to TRBD2. The CDR3 has 13 residues. From germline, CDR1 is DFQATT and CDR2 SNEGSKA (reference sequence). Unmatched junction bases numbered 7, after V lost 4 bases and J lost 10 bases.

The sample holds a few counts of this clonotype. The chain uses TRBV10-3 and TRBJ1-5, with 9 positions matching TRBD1. Germline CDR1 is ENHRY and CDR2 is SYGVKD. CDR3 size: 15 residues. The J segment lost 7 bases and the V segment lost 6 bases, leaving 10 bases of the junction unmatched. CDR3 in amino acids: CAIRGDRASEQPQHF. In DNA form, the CDR3 reads TGTGCCATCAGAGGGGACAGGGCGTCGGAACAGCCCCAGCATTTT.

This clonotype occurred many times. The V gene is TRBV20-1, the J gene TRBJ1-1; no clear D. The CDR3 extends over 14 amino acids. V lost 2 bases and J lost 0, with 10 bases in between. Germline assignment: CDR1 DFQATT and CDR2 SNEGSKA (reference sequence). CDR3 loop: CSARTTRVNTEAFF. As DNA, the CDR3 is TGCAGTGCTAGAACGACCCGGGTGAACACTGAAGCTTTCTTT.

The chain carries TRBV28 and TRBJ2-7, with D uncertain. Trimming took off 8 bases at V and 3 bases at J, with 11 bases between the two ends. CDR1 is MDHEN, CDR2 SYDVKM, per germline. CDR3 length: 12 residues. The CDR3 bases are TGTGCCAGCGAGACCAAGGGCTACGAGCAGTACTTC. It is translated as CASETKGYEQYF.

This clonotype was picked up a small number of times. V usage is TRBV7-9 and J usage is TRBJ1-1, with 8 bases aligning to TRBD1. This CDR3 contains 13 residues. Unmatched junction bases numbered 8, after V lost 10 bases and J lost 4 bases. The V gene's germline CDR1 is SEHNR and CDR2 FQNEAQ (reference sequence). The CDR3 protein is CATISTGVTEAFF. CDR3 in DNA: TGTGCCACCATATCGACAGGGGTCACTGAAGCTTTCTTT.

The chain links TRBV3-1 to TRBJ1-2; D not certain. The CDR3 spans 13 residues. Trimming left V 1 base short and J 2 bases short, with 5 bases between. Germline V gene lookup returns CDR1 LGHDT and CDR2 YNNKEL (reference sequence). The CDR3 DNA follows: TGTGCCAGCAGCCAAGCAGACAACTATGGCTACACCTTC. Translated, it gives CASSQADNYGYTF.

This clonotype was seen more than once but under ten times. The genes are TRBV19 and TRBJ2-1; D not certain. Germline values: CDR1 LNHDA, CDR2 SQIVND (reference sequence). With 4 bases removed from V and 7 bases from J, the gap between germline ends came to 11 bases. The CDR3 totals 13 residues. In DNA, the CDR3 is TGTGCCAGTAGTACTTACTTATATAATGAGCAGTTCTTC. Translating gives CASSTYLYNEQFF.

Comment on this clonotype: A much larger clone differs from this one at a single base, so this may be a read error. The CDR3 does not end in the conserved phenylalanine or tryptophan, so this is likely a read error. It is unclear where the CDR3 begins or ends on the DNA, so no DNA is shown, and the CDR3 is as TCRdb lists it. The chain is built from TRBV5-1 and TRBJ2-3; the D call TRBD1 from the table was never checked on the DNA. Germline-derived CDR1 and CDR2 are SGHRS and YFSETQ. The CDR3 totals 12 residues, both ends included. The CDR3 loop reads CASSLDRVQSYS.

This clonotype showed up many times. The V gene is TRBV12-3 or TRBV12-4, the J gene TRBJ1-4, with 7 bases fitting TRBD1. Unmatched junction bases numbered 5, after V lost 2 bases and J lost 8 bases. The length of the CDR3 is 14 residues. CDR3 sequence reads: CASSLRGGREKLFF. In DNA form, the CDR3 reads TGTGCCAGCAGTTTAAGAGGGGGCCGGGAAAAACTGTTTTTT.

There are a few counts of this clonotype. The chain employs TRBV11-1 and TRBJ1-4; 9 bases fit TRBD1. Germline lookup yields CDR1 SGHAT and CDR2 FQDESV (reference sequence). J lost 4 bases, V lost 6 bases, and 18 bases had no gene match. The CDR3 loop spans 19 amino acids. CDR3 nucleotides: TGTGCCAGCAGGCCCTACAGGGGGCTCCAACCTCCGCATAATGAAAAACTGTTTTTT. This translates into CASRPYRGLQPPHNEKLFF. Using reference TRBV11-1 and TRBJ1-4 for the parts outside the CDR3, the full variable domain is EAEVAQSPRYKITEKSQAVAFWCDPISGHATLYWYRQILGQGPELLVQFQDESVVDDSQLPKDRFSAERLKGVDSTLKIQPAELGDSAMYLCASRPYRGLQPPHNEKLFFGSGTQLSVL.

V and J are TRBV5-1 and TRBJ2-5, with D perhaps matching TRBD1 (6 bases). V was shortened by 4 bases and J by 0 bases, with 10 bases between the two germline ends. The CDR3 is 14 amino acids. CDR1 and CDR2 (germline): SGHRS, YFSETQ. The CDR3: CASSLGGNQETQYF. The CDR3 region has the DNA TGCGCCAGCAGCCTAGGGGGAAACCAAGAGACCCAGTACTTC. The full variable domain, its missing parts supplied by reference TRBV5-1 and TRBJ2-5, is KAGVTQTPRYLIKTRGQQVTLSCSPISGHRSVSWYQQTPGQGLQFLFEYFSETQRNKGNFPGRFSGRQFSNSRSEMNVSTLELGDSALYLCASSLGGNQETQYFGPGTRLLVL.

Many counts were recorded for this clonotype. The chain carries TRBV5-1 and TRBJ1-2, with D tentatively TRBD1 (6 bases). Germline lookup yields CDR1 SGHRS and CDR2 YFSETQ. Trimming cost V 4 bases and J 4 bases, with 11 bases left between them. CDR3 length: 13 residues. The CDR3 sequence is CASSEGQFYGYTF. The CDR3 DNA is TGCGCCAGCAGCGAGGGACAATTCTATGGCTACACCTTC.

The V gene is TRBV20-1, the J gene TRBJ1-5, with D possibly matching TRBD1 (6 bases). Germline loops: CDR1 DFQATT, CDR2 SNEGSKA (reference sequence). This CDR3 is 14 amino acids long. V lost 3 bases and J lost 0, with 9 bases in between. In DNA, the CDR3 is TGCAGTGCTAGGGGACACCTTAGCAATCAGCCCCAGCATTTT. It specifies CSARGHLSNQPQHF.

The chain couples TRBV6-2 or TRBV6-3 to TRBJ1-2; TRBD1 aligns across 10 bases. Per germline, CDR1 MNHEY and CDR2 SVGEGT. The CDR3 consists of 16 residues. The V segment lost 2 bases and the J segment 6 bases; nucleotides outside the gene matches: 9. The CDR3 is CASSYAGQGIKDGYTF. The CDR3 DNA is TGTGCCAGCAGTTACGCGGGACAGGGGATAAAGGATGGCTACACCTTC.

The V gene is TRBV6-4, the J gene TRBJ2-2, with D perhaps being TRBD1 or TRBD2 (5 bases each). The CDR3 length is 13 residues. The V and J ends lost 6 bases and 4 bases respectively, with 9 bases between them. The germline gives CDR1 MRHNA, CDR2 SNTAGT. The CDR3 here is CASSRDGTGELFF. The CDR3 bases are TGTGCCAGCAGCAGGGACGGCACCGGGGAGCTGTTTTTT.

This clonotype was recorded at least ten times. J is TRBJ1-1 and V is TRBV20-1, with D maybe TRBD1 (6 bases). Deletions cut 3 bases from V and 3 bases from J, with 8 bases between. Germline-derived CDR1 and CDR2 are DFQATT and SNEGSKA (reference sequence). The CDR3 loop spans 12 amino acids. CDR3 nucleotides: TGCAGTGCTAGCAGGGGACACACTGAAGCTTTCTTT. This gives the protein CSASRGHTEAFF.

The genes are TRBV28 and TRBJ2-7, with a weak D call TRBD1 (5 bases). This CDR3 is 17 amino acids long. Germline CDR1 MDHEN, CDR2 SYDVKM. V lost 5 bases, J lost 0 bases, and 20 bases lay in between. The CDR3 coding sequence is TGTGCCAGCAGTGTACCCCATGCAGGGTCCTTCTCCTACGAGCAGTACTTC. Protein product: CASSVPHAGSFSYEQYF.

This clonotype was seen a few times. The chain uses TRBV4-3 and TRBJ2-3; no clear D gene. V lost 1 base and J 0 bases, leaving 8 bases between the germline ends. This CDR3 is 15 amino acids long. Germline-derived CDR1 and CDR2 are LGHNA and YSLEER. CDR3 residues: CASSQGTPSTDTQYF. CDR3 sequence (DNA): TGCGCCAGCAGCCAAGGCACTCCTAGCACAGATACGCAGTATTTT.

The gene calls are TRBV3-1 and TRBJ2-7; 8 bases line up with TRBD1. This CDR3 comprises 15 residues. With 5 bases clipped from V and 6 bases from J, the junction kept 12 bases outside the gene matches. The germline gives CDR1 LGHDT, CDR2 YNNKEL (reference sequence). The CDR3 coding sequence is TGTGCCAGCAGCTTACGACAGGGGTTTACGGCCGAGCAGTACTTC. Encoded protein: CASSLRQGFTAEQYF.

The sample holds a few counts of this clonotype. This chain connects TRBV6-2 or TRBV6-3 to TRBJ1-5; the D gene is possibly TRBD1 (5 bases). CDR1 MNHEY and CDR2 SVGEGT come from the germline V gene. CDR3 size: 14 residues. V shed 2 bases and J shed 3 bases, with 8 bases lying between them. CDR3 in amino acids: CASSYAGTNQPQHF. CDR3 DNA sequence: TGTGCCAGCAGTTACGCAGGGACCAATCAGCCCCAGCATTTT.

This clonotype has a count of ten or more. The CDR3 loop reads CASSLQAPYGYTF. CDR3 coding DNA: TGTGCCAGCAGTCTACAGGCGCCCTATGGCTACACCTTC. This rearrangement joins TRBV28 to TRBJ1-2, with a weak D call TRBD1 (5 bases). The V end lost 5 bases, the J end lost 4 bases, and 11 bases lay between the germline ends. CDR1 is MDHEN and CDR2 is SYDVKM in the germline V gene. The CDR3 spans 13 residues.

This clonotype was detected only a few times. Its ends do not fully match the called genes, so a read error is possible. The chain employs TRBV12-3 or TRBV12-4 and TRBJ2-2; D gene unclear. The CDR3 runs to 13 residues. The CDR3 here is CAGSQANAGELFF. CDR3 nucleotides: TGTGCCGGATCGCAGGCGAACGCCGGGGAGCTGTTTTTT.

The chain combines TRBV3-1 with TRBJ2-1, with 15 bases that match TRBD2. V trimming: 5 bases; J trimming: 1 base; junction bases outside the gene matches: 9. CDR3 length equals 19 residues. Germline values: CDR1 LGHDT, CDR2 YNNKEL (reference sequence). The CDR3 reads CASSNPGLAGGYSYNEQFF. For the CDR3, the DNA is TGTGCCAGCAGCAACCCGGGACTAGCGGGAGGTTATTCCTACAATGAGCAGTTCTTC.

The chain employs TRBV7-9 and TRBJ1-4; D may be TRBD1 (5 bases). V lost 2 bases to trimming and J lost 5 bases, with 9 bases between them. This CDR3 region has 14 residues. Germline V gene lookup returns CDR1 SEHNR and CDR2 FQNEAQ (reference sequence). This CDR3 reads CASSLSGVNEKLFF. DNA for the CDR3: TGTGCCAGCAGCTTATCGGGGGTCAATGAAAAACTGTTTTTT.

This clonotype was seen a handful of times. The chain couples TRBV7-9 to TRBJ1-5, with D unclear. Trimming removed 1 base from V and 5 bases from J, with 9 bases in between. This CDR3 is built from 14 residues. Germline CDR1 and CDR2: SEHNR and FQNEAQ (reference sequence). CDR3 sequence reads: CASSLGGIDQPQHF. The CDR3 coding sequence is TGTGCCAGCAGCTTAGGTGGGATCGATCAGCCCCAGCATTTT.

This clonotype showed up many times. The chain has TRBV24-1 and TRBJ2-5; possibly TRBD2 for D (6 bases). The CDR3 is made up of 13 amino acids. From germline, CDR1 is KGHDR and CDR2 SFDVKD. Trimming took 5 bases from V and 5 from J, leaving 11 bases between them. CDR3 sequence: CATSGGGGETQYF. In nucleotides, the CDR3 is TGTGCCACCAGTGGCGGAGGAGGGGAGACCCAGTACTTC.

The chain recombines TRBV20-1 with TRBJ2-3; 8 bases map to TRBD2. CDR1 is DFQATT, CDR2 SNEGSKA, per germline (reference sequence). The CDR3 has 15 amino acids. J was trimmed by 4 bases and V by 1 base; bases with no gene match: 7. The CDR3: CSARVPVTSADTQYF. In nucleotides, the CDR3 is TGCAGTGCTAGAGTCCCGGTGACTAGCGCAGATACGCAGTATTTT.

This clonotype was counted only a few times. This sequence joins TRBV5-1 and TRBJ1-4, with D hard to call. Germline V gene data show CDR1 as SGHRS and CDR2 as YFSETQ. CDR3 length: 15 residues. The V gene lost 0 bases and the J gene lost 5 bases, with 11 bases spanning the gap. The CDR3 sequence is CASSLVSGQNEKLFF. CDR3 nucleotides: TGCGCCAGCAGCTTGGTCTCCGGCCAAAATGAAAAACTGTTTTTT.

The chain recombines TRBV5-1 with TRBJ1-1; no definite D call. From germline, CDR1 is SGHRS and CDR2 YFSETQ. With 0 bases removed from V and 5 bases from J, the gap between germline ends came to 14 bases. The CDR3 is 15 residues long. Here the CDR3 reads CASSLDPEIGTEAFF. The CDR3 nucleotides are TGCGCCAGCAGCTTGGATCCGGAGATCGGAACTGAAGCTTTCTTT.